This paragraph reports one T cell receptor beta chain. Germline trimming cut 5 bases from V and 4 bases from J; bases unmatched to any gene: 10. Germline V gene data show CDR1 as SGHTA and CDR2 as FQGNSA. There are 16 residues in the CDR3. TCRdb reprocessed the RT-PCR reads with MiXCR, giving one entry per CDR3 protein. The table lists about 410,000 distinct CDR3 sequences, 16% of them singletons. The source of the sample is a study of patients and donors after allogeneic stem cell transplantation. Sequenced input: blood, either unsorted or a sorted T cell fraction (not recorded which). The receptor was derived from a human donor who was either an allogeneic HSCT recipient or a stem cell or donor lymphocyte infusion donor (not recorded which). It is not recorded whose cells these are; they may come from a transplant donor. This chain connects TRBV7-2 to TRBJ2-3; 9 bases are shared with TRBD2. The CDR3 region has the DNA TGTGCCAGCAGCCTCACCGGGCGGGGGGGGCCAGATACGCAGTATTTT. This encodes CASSLTGRGGPDTQYF.